These 20 T cell receptor beta chains came from one sample sequenced in a study of blood T cell repertoires in COVID-19. Libraries were prepared by immunoSEQ multiplex PCR; TCRdb keeps only in-frame clonotypes and omits some of them. The sample consists of tens of thousands of clones, more than 70% of them appearing once. Sequenced: peripheral blood. These receptors were taken from a woman of 80 years or more with active COVID-19.

This chain joins TRBV7-8 and TRBJ2-7, with no clear D. CDR1 and CDR2 from the germline V gene are SGHVS and FQNEAQ. V lost 3 bases to trimming and J lost 0 bases, with 6 bases between them. The CDR3 loop spans 13 amino acids. As DNA, the CDR3 is TGTGCCAGCAGCTTTGCGAGCTCCTACGAGCAGTACTTC. Protein sequence: CASSFASSYEQYF.

The chain combines TRBV10-3 with TRBJ1-2, with D unclear. The CDR3 runs to 13 residues. Germline V CDR1 and CDR2: ENHRY, SYGVKD. V gave up 8 bases and J gave up 0 bases, with 10 bases separating them. The CDR3 region is CAIGPDTNYGYTF. DNA of the CDR3: TGTGCCATCGGGCCGGATACTAACTATGGCTACACCTTC.

The V call is TRBV20-1, the J call TRBJ2-3; TRBD2 aligns across 7 bases. The trim removed 3 bases at V and 2 bases at J, leaving 5 bases unmatched. CDR1 is DFQATT and CDR2 is SNEGSKA in the germline V gene (reference sequence). CDR3 length equals 14 residues. The CDR3 bases are TGCAGTGCTAGTGGACTAGGCCTCACAGATACGCAGTATTTT. Translation: CSASGLGLTDTQYF.

The table lists this clone with a count of one. This chain uses TRBV27 with TRBJ1-2; D perhaps matches TRBD1 (5 bases). The V gene's germline CDR1 is MNHEY and CDR2 SMNVEV (reference sequence). The ends were cut back, 5 bases at V and 4 bases at J, with 17 bases in the middle. The CDR3 has 15 residues. Written as DNA, the CDR3 is TGTGCCAGCAGTCGACTTCAGGGAAGCTTCTATGGCTACACCTTC. Translated: CASSRLQGSFYGYTF.

The gene calls are TRBV2 and TRBJ2-2; D is unclear. From germline, CDR1 is SNHLY and CDR2 FYNNEI. The CDR3 totals 15 residues. V gave up 11 bases and J gave up 5 bases, with 21 bases separating them. In DNA, the CDR3 is TGTGCCGAATTGCATACAGCCGATCAGACCGGGGAGCTGTTTTTT. Protein sequence: CAELHTADQTGELFF.

This clone showed up just once. V usage is TRBV6-2 or TRBV6-3 and J usage is TRBJ2-7, with D unclear. V lost 5 bases, J lost 1 base, and 6 bases lay in between. This CDR3 has 12 residues. Germline V gene lookup returns CDR1 MNHEY and CDR2 SVGEGT. The CDR3 DNA is TGTGCCAGCAGTCCGGAGTCCTACGAGCAGTACTTC. Amino acid sequence: CASSPESYEQYF.

V usage is TRBV18 and J usage is TRBJ1-4; D may be TRBD1 (5 bases). From germline, CDR1 is KGHSH and CDR2 LQKENI. V gave up 1 base and J gave up 5 bases, with 14 bases separating them. The CDR3 has 16 residues. Here the CDR3 reads CASSPQLARENEKLFF. The CDR3, as DNA: TGTGCCAGCTCACCACAACTCGCCAGGGAAAATGAAAAACTGTTTTTT.

The chain employs TRBV6-2 or TRBV6-3 and TRBJ2-5; a possible D gene is TRBD1 (6 bases). CDR1 and CDR2 (germline): MNHEY, SVGEGT. Trimming removed 1 base at V and 3 bases at J, with 15 bases between. This CDR3 is 16 amino acids long. Here the CDR3 DNA reads TGTGCCAGCAGTTACTATTCACAGGGTGGTGAAGAGACCCAGTACTTC. It specifies CASSYYSQGGEETQYF.

A single count supports this clone. The chain recombines TRBV7-8 with TRBJ1-2; 8 positions match TRBD1. The V and J ends lost 6 bases and 4 bases, in that order; junction bases with no gene match: 10. The CDR3 runs to 15 residues. Germline assignment: CDR1 SGHVS and CDR2 FQNEAQ. The CDR3 DNA sequence: TGTGCCAGCAGTCAATCGGCAGGGGGCGGCTATGGCTACACCTTC. This translates into CASSQSAGGGYGYTF.

J is TRBJ2-4 and V is TRBV18, with D perhaps matching TRBD2 (6 bases). CDR3 size: 15 residues. Looked up from germline, CDR1 is KGHSH and CDR2 is LQKENI. Trimming removed 3 bases from V and 0 bases from J, with 9 bases in between. CDR3 sequence: CASSPGGLAKNIQYF. CDR3 nucleotide sequence: TGTGCCAGCTCACCGGGAGGCCTAGCCAAAAACATTCAGTACTTC.

The chain combines TRBV29-1 with TRBJ2-3; TRBD1 aligns across 7 bases. Losses at the gene ends were 6 bases for V and 6 bases for J; bases not matched to a gene: 6. Germline assignment: CDR1 SQVTM and CDR2 ANQGSEA. This CDR3 is built from 12 residues. CDR3 nucleotide sequence: TGCAGCGTGGGTAGGGGGCACGATACGCAGTATTTT. Protein: CSVGRGHDTQYF.

This clone was detected only once. This chain joins TRBV6-5 and TRBJ2-7; D possibly corresponds to TRBD2 (5 bases). Germline V gene sequence: CDR1 MNHEY, CDR2 SVGAGI. With 5 bases removed from V and 3 bases from J, the gap between germline ends came to 14 bases. This CDR3 is built from 14 residues. The CDR3 DNA is TGTGCCAGCAGTCCCCCCGGACTGAACTACGAGCAGTACTTC. This translates into CASSPPGLNYEQYF.

This clone was counted ten times or more. The J gene is TRBJ1-6, the V gene TRBV25-1; D possibly corresponds to TRBD1 (5 bases). The V end was cut by 2 bases, the J end by 6 bases, with 5 bases between. CDR3 length: 13 residues. Germline-derived CDR1 and CDR2 are MGHDK and SYGVNS. DNA for the CDR3: TGTGCCAGCAGTGAAGACAGTAATTCACCCCTCCACTTT. Protein product: CASSEDSNSPLHF.

This clone was observed once. The V and J genes are TRBV7-3 and TRBJ2-1; 14 nucleotides line up with TRBD2. CDR1 is SGHTA, CDR2 FQGTGA, per germline. The J segment lost 8 bases and the V segment lost 2 bases, leaving 14 bases of the junction unmatched. The CDR3 sequence is 19 residues long. CDR3 sequence reads: CASSLPGIPGLAGVDEQFF. The CDR3 DNA follows: TGTGCCAGCAGCTTACCAGGGATCCCGGGACTAGCGGGAGTTGATGAGCAGTTCTTC. Together with reference TRBV7-3 and TRBJ2-1, the CDR3 gives the full variable domain: GAGVSQTPSNKVTEKGKYVELRCDPISGHTALYWYRQSLGQGPEFLIYFQGTGAADDSGLPNDRFFAVRPEGSVSTLKIQRTERGDSAVYLCASSLPGIPGLAGVDEQFFGPGTRLTVL.

The chain joins TRBV28 to TRBJ1-3, with 8 bases identical to TRBD1. V lost 7 bases, J lost 4 bases, and 15 bases stayed unmatched. The CDR3 contains 17 residues. Looked up from germline, CDR1 is MDHEN and CDR2 is SYDVKM. As DNA, the CDR3 is TGTGCCAGCACCCCAAGTCCCGGACAGGGCACCGGAAACACCATATATTTT. This sequence encodes CASTPSPGQGTGNTIYF.

This chain links TRBV19 with TRBJ2-2, with D perhaps matching TRBD1 (5 bases). V lost 5 bases and J lost 7, with 23 bases in between. The CDR3 contains 17 residues. The germline gives CDR1 LNHDA, CDR2 SQIVND (reference sequence). CDR3 sequence (DNA): TGTGCCAGTAGTCCCTTAGGCGGACACCCCATGGGCGGGGAGCTGTTTTTT. It encodes CASSPLGGHPMGGELFF.

The CDR3 loop is CATSLSGVSGANVLTF. Written as DNA, the CDR3 is TGTGCCACCAGCCTATCAGGGGTGTCTGGGGCCAACGTCCTGACTTTC. This chain joins TRBV24-1 and TRBJ2-6; D might be TRBD1 (6 bases). V shed 7 bases and J shed 1 base, with 13 bases lying between them. CDR3 length: 16 amino acids. The germline CDR1 and CDR2 sequences are KGHDR and SFDVKD.

This clone showed up just once. The chain recombines TRBV9 with TRBJ2-2, with D unresolved. With 3 bases removed from V and 8 bases from J, the gap between germline ends came to 8 bases. Germline-derived CDR1 and CDR2 are SGDLS and YYNGEE. This CDR3 region has 12 residues. CDR3 sequence reads: CASSGAWGELFF. CDR3 nucleotide sequence: TGTGCCAGCAGCGGGGCCTGGGGGGAGCTGTTTTTT.

CDR3 DNA: TGCAGCGTTGAGGACACAGGGGCTGACACCTTC. Translated: CSVEDTGADTF. J is TRBJ1-2 and V is TRBV29-1, with 7 nucleotides matching TRBD1. V shed 3 bases, J shed 12 bases, and the junction held 7 bases outside the gene matches. The CDR3 extends over 11 amino acids. Germline lookup yields CDR1 SQVTM and CDR2 ANQGSEA.

The V gene is TRBV4-2, the J gene TRBJ2-7, with TRBD2 matching 12 bases. The CDR3 is 18 amino acids. Trimming cost V 0 bases and J 4 bases; bases outside gene matches: 10. CDR1 LGHNA and CDR2 YNFKEQ come from the germline V gene. The CDR3 spells CASSQEGSSGRARYEQYF. The CDR3 DNA sequence: TGTGCCAGCAGCCAAGAAGGGTCTAGCGGGAGGGCCAGGTACGAGCAGTACTTC.